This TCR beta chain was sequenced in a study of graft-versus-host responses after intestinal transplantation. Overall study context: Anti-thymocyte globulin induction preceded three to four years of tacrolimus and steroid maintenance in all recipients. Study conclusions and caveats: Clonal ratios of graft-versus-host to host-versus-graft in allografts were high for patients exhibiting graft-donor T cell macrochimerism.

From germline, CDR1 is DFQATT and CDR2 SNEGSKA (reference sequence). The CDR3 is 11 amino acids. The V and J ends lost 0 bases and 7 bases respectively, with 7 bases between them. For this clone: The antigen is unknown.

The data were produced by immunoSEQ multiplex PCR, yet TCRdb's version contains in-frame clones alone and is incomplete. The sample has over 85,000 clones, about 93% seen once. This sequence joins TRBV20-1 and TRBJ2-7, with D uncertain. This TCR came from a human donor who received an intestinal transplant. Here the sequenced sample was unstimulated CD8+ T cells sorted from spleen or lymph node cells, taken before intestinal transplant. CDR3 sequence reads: CSARDMGEQYF. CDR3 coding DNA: TGCAGTGCTAGAGATATGGGTGAGCAGTACTTC.